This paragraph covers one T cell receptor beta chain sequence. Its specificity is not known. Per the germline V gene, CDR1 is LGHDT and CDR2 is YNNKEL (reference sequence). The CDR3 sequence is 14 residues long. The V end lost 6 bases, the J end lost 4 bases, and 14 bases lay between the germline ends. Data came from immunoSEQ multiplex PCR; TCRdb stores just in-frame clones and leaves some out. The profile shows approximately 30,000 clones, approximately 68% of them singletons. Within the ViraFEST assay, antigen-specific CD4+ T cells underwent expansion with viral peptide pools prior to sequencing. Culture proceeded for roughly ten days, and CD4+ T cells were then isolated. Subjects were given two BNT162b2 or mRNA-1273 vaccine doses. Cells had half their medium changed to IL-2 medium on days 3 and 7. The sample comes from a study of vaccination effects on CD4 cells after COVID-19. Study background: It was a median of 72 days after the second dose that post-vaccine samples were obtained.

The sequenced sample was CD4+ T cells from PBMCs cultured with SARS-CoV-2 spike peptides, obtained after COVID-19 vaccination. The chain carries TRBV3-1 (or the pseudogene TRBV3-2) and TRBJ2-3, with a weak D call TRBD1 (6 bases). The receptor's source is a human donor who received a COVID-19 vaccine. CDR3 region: CASSPTGSADTQYF. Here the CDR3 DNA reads TGTGCCAGCAGTCCAACAGGGTCGGCAGATACGCAGTATTTT.